These T cell receptor beta chains were read from a single sample in a study of T-cell reconstitution after alpha-beta-depleted transplantation in children. TCRdb reanalysed the PCR reads using MiXCR and keeps one entry per CDR3 protein. The table lists approximately 230,000 distinct CDR3 sequences, more than 20% of them singletons, with 4.8% in the top ten. The sample in question was PBMCs, mostly from graft donor cells, obtained 360 days after TCRalphabeta/CD19-depleted stem cell transplant. The receptors shown here come from a female patient aged 2-9 years who had a stem cell transplant for congenital amegakaryocytic thrombocytopenia, so the T cells may come from the graft donor. Both conserved end residues are trimmed from each CDR3.

v_call	j_call	cdr3_aa
TRBV20-1	TRBJ2-7	SAKPFGLAGDAEQY
TRBV15	TRBJ1-5	ATRGFRGSNQPQH
TRBV6-5	TRBJ2-3	ASSYSIQLATDTQY
TRBV20-1	TRBJ2-5	SARGVLQETQY
TRBV4-1	TRBJ2-7	ASSQDWAGSYEQY
TRBV5-6	TRBJ1-1	ASSYRQGASLLNTEAF
TRBV6-1	TRBJ2-5	ASSRGGLETQY
TRBV4-1	TRBJ1-4	ASSQGLPNEKLF
TRBV20-1	TRBJ2-5	SAREMRVSETQY
TRBV4-2	TRBJ2-7	ASSQAHDQY
TRBV29-1	TRBJ2-3	SVEAADTQY
TRBV28	TRBJ2-1	ASGQGARDEQF
TRBV3-1	TRBJ2-7	ASSQSRGGYEQY
TRBV6-2/TRBV6-3	TRBJ1-5	ASSYKGAQH
TRBV7-6	TRBJ1-4	ASSLEDGPNEKLF
TRBV5-1	TRBJ2-6	ASSSTGARSGANVLT
TRBV28	TRBJ2-1	ASSQGLAVYNEQF
TRBV10-3	TRBJ2-3	ATRLTDTQY
TRBV20-1	TRBJ2-1	SAGKLGDPSYNEQF
TRBV5-4	TRBJ2-2	ASSPRTDLSTGELF
TRBV24-1	TRBJ1-4	ATSDAQGGTNEKLF
TRBV4-1	TRBJ2-5	ASSQVSTSGRALETQY
TRBV29-1	TRBJ1-2	SVAEGQKGYGYT